One sample yielded the 22 T cell receptor beta chains listed below, sequenced in a study of cytomegalovirus exposure and HLA in healthy donors. PCR involved 60 Vbeta and 13 Jbeta primers. Using immunoSEQ multiplex PCR, the repertoire was profiled, and TCRdb retains in-frame clones only, with some absent. The sample consists of 70,000 to 100,000 clones, about 80% of them appearing once. Sequences were obtained from PBMCs. Receptor source: a man aged 50 to 60 in good health and CMV-seropositive.

The chain carries TRBV9 and TRBJ2-3; 10 bases line up with TRBD2. The CDR3 has 15 residues. V was pared by 4 bases and J by 5 bases, with 7 bases of the junction left unmatched. CDR1 SGDLS and CDR2 YYNGEE come from the germline V gene. This CDR3 is CASSRAGLALDTQYF. The DNA of the CDR3 is TGTGCCAGCAGCAGAGCGGGACTAGCGCTAGATACGCAGTATTTT.

The CDR3 sequence: CASSEGIVHNEQFF. The CDR3 region has the DNA TGTGCCAGCAGTGAAGGAATAGTTCACAATGAGCAGTTCTTC. J is TRBJ2-1 and V is TRBV6-1; D gene ambiguous. V lost 1 base and J lost 5, with 9 bases in between. Per the germline V gene, CDR1 is MNHNS and CDR2 is SASEGT. CDR3 length equals 14 residues.

The gene calls are TRBV4-3 and TRBJ2-3; maybe TRBD1 (6 bases). Germline CDR1 and CDR2: LGHNA and YSLEER. The CDR3 is 16 residues long. V lost 4 bases to trimming and J lost 5 bases, with 19 bases between them. CDR3 nucleotide sequence: TGCGCCAGCAGCCCCGTGTGGGGGCGCGTGGTAGATACGCAGTATTTT. This gives the protein CASSPVWGRVVDTQYF.

The chain combines TRBV13 with TRBJ1-1; unclear D gene. Germline V CDR1 and CDR2: PRHDT, FYEKMQ (reference sequence). CDR3 length equals 14 residues. V was trimmed by 6 bases and J by 0 bases, leaving 11 bases between them. CDR3 nucleotide sequence: TGTGCCAGCAGTGCGGCCCCCTTGAACACTGAAGCTTTCTTT. As protein: CASSAAPLNTEAFF.

In nucleotides, the CDR3 is TGCGCCAGCAGAGGGAGCTCCTACGAGCAGTACTTC. Its protein is CASRGSSYEQYF. The chain recombines TRBV5-1 with TRBJ2-7, with D perhaps matching TRBD2 (5 bases). Germline V gene data show CDR1 as SGHRS and CDR2 as YFSETQ. Trimming took 5 bases from V and 0 from J, leaving 6 bases between them. This CDR3 spans 12 amino acids.

This clone came up once. This chain connects TRBV4-1 to TRBJ1-1; no definite D call. The V gene lost 1 base and the J gene lost 5 bases, with 14 bases spanning the gap. The length of the CDR3 is 15 residues. CDR1 is MGHRA, CDR2 YSYEKL, per germline. CDR3 residues: CASSQGLGRRTEAFF. The CDR3 DNA is TGCGCCAGCAGCCAAGGGTTGGGGAGGAGGACTGAAGCTTTCTTT.

The chain has TRBV30 and TRBJ2-7; D perhaps matches TRBD2 (6 bases). Germline lookup yields CDR1 GTSNPN and CDR2 SVGIG (reference sequence). The length of the CDR3 is 15 residues. Between the trimmed V and J ends, which lost 3 bases and 4 bases, there was a span of 19 bases. The CDR3 region is CAWSTLFTSRYEQYF. CDR3 bases: TGTGCCTGGAGCACCCTATTTACTAGCCGTTACGAGCAGTACTTC.

This sequence joins TRBV7-2 and TRBJ2-1; 8 bases are a match to TRBD2. The J segment lost 8 bases and the V segment lost 5 bases, leaving 5 bases of the junction unmatched. The germline CDR1 and CDR2 sequences are SGHTA and FQGNSA. This CDR3 is built from 13 residues. CDR3: CASSRGGVYEQFF. CDR3 in DNA: TGTGCCAGCAGCCGGGGGGGGGTTTATGAGCAGTTCTTC.

The CDR3 region has the DNA TGTGCCAGCAGCTTCAGACTAGCGGGAGAAGAGACCCAGTACTTC. Translated, it gives CASSFRLAGEETQYF. The V call is TRBV5-4, the J call TRBJ2-5; 12 nucleotides match TRBD2. The V segment lost 2 bases and the J segment 3 bases; nucleotides outside the gene matches: 2. Germline-derived CDR1 and CDR2 are SGHNT and YYREEE (reference sequence). The CDR3 is 15 residues long.

The J gene is TRBJ2-2, the V gene TRBV7-9; maybe TRBD1 (6 bases). Per germline, CDR1 SEHNR and CDR2 FQNEAQ (reference sequence). CDR3 length: 16 residues. V was pared by 6 bases and J by 3 bases, with 17 bases between. The CDR3 coding sequence is TGTGCCAGCAGGTATTATCAGGGGTCGGACACCGGGGAGCTGTTTTTT. Translation gives CASRYYQGSDTGELFF.

This chain links TRBV5-4 with TRBJ2-7, with D maybe TRBD2 (5 bases). From germline, CDR1 is SGHNT and CDR2 YYREEE (reference sequence). V gave up 7 bases and J gave up 2 bases, with 19 bases separating them. This CDR3 is 15 amino acids long. CDR3 in amino acids: CASWATGNTTYEQYF. CDR3 sequence (DNA): TGTGCCAGCTGGGCGACCGGGAACACTACCTACGAGCAGTACTTC.

This rearrangement joins TRBV7-9 to TRBJ2-2, with TRBD2 as a possible D gene (6 bases). Germline V gene lookup returns CDR1 SEHNR and CDR2 FQNEAQ (reference sequence). The V gene lost 8 bases and the J gene lost 0 bases, with 19 bases spanning the gap. The CDR3 sequence is 17 residues long. CDR3 residues: CASEGMGRESNTGELFF. CDR3 nucleotides: TGTGCCAGCGAGGGGATGGGGCGGGAATCGAACACCGGGGAGCTGTTTTTT.

This clone appeared a few times. This chain connects TRBV7-8 to TRBJ2-4, with TRBD1 as a possible D gene (5 bases). With 5 bases removed from V and 1 base from J, the gap between germline ends came to 12 bases. Per germline, CDR1 SGHVS and CDR2 FQNEAQ. This CDR3 has 15 residues. The CDR3 DNA follows: TGTGCCAGCAGCCCAGTTGCAGGGGCCAAAAACATTCAGTACTTC. Encoded protein: CASSPVAGAKNIQYF. Based on the CDR3 plus reference TRBV7-8 and TRBJ2-4, the full variable domain is GAGVSQSPRYKVAKRGQDVALRCDPISGHVSLFWYQQALGQGPEFLTYFQNEAQLDKSGLPSDRFFAERPEGSVSTLKIQRTQQEDSAVYLCASSPVAGAKNIQYFGAGTRLSVL.

Only a few counts were recorded for this clone. This chain links TRBV10-3 with TRBJ2-7; weak D call: TRBD2 (6 bases). This CDR3 comprises 17 residues. The V gene lost 1 base and the J gene lost 2 bases, with 18 bases spanning the gap. Germline values: CDR1 ENHRY, CDR2 SYGVKD. The CDR3 DNA is TGTGCCATCAGTGAGTGGGGCCCGACTAGATCGACCTACGAGCAGTACTTC. It codes for CAISEWGPTRSTYEQYF.

This chain links TRBV18 with TRBJ1-2; D possibly corresponds to TRBD1 (6 bases). V lost 1 base and J lost 6, with 15 bases in between. The CDR3 loop spans 15 amino acids. Germline V gene sequence: CDR1 KGHSH, CDR2 LQKENI. The CDR3 DNA follows: TGTGCCAGCTCACCACAGGGGGGGACCAAACATGGCTACACCTTC. Amino acids: CASSPQGGTKHGYTF.

DNA of the CDR3: TGCGCCAGCAGCCAGGGACAGGGCCATTCACCCCTCCACTTT. This gives the protein CASSQGQGHSPLHF. The chain combines TRBV5-1 with TRBJ1-6, with 9 bases identical to TRBD1. The germline V gene has CDR1 SGHRS and CDR2 YFSETQ. CDR3 length: 14 amino acids. V gave up 4 bases and J gave up 8 bases; unmatched junction bases: 4.

The chain employs TRBV10-3 and TRBJ2-3, with D possibly matching TRBD1 (6 bases). The CDR3 extends over 15 amino acids. Per the germline V gene, CDR1 is ENHRY and CDR2 is SYGVKD. V was pared by 3 bases and J by 2 bases, with 12 bases between. The CDR3 DNA sequence: TGTGCCATCAGTGAAGGAGACAGGATCACAGATACGCAGTATTTT. Encoded protein: CAISEGDRITDTQYF.

The rearrangement links TRBV15 to TRBJ2-5, with D uncertain. Germline V lookup: CDR1 LNHNV, CDR2 YYDKDF (reference sequence). This CDR3 contains 11 residues. V was trimmed by 3 bases and J by 7 bases, leaving 6 bases between them. The CDR3 bases are TGTGCCACCAGCAGCCCCGGGACCCAGTACTTC. Protein product: CATSSPGTQYF.

The chain uses TRBV19 and TRBJ2-1; TRBD2 agrees at 11 bases. The ends lost 1 base at V and 6 bases at J; junction bases unmatched: 11. The length of the CDR3 is 18 residues. Germline V gene sequence: CDR1 LNHDA, CDR2 SQIVND (reference sequence). As DNA, the CDR3 is TGTGCCAGTAGTATAGTATGGGAGACTAGCGGGAAGTCCAATGAGCAGTTCTTC. This codes for CASSIVWETSGKSNEQFF.

V and J are TRBV11-3 and TRBJ2-1, with 7 bases aligning to TRBD2. CDR3 length: 15 amino acids. The germline V gene encodes CDR1 SGHNT and CDR2 YENEEA. V gave up 1 base and J gave up 4 bases; unmatched junction bases: 4. This chain's CDR3 is CASSLGGSGYNEQFF. In nucleotides, the CDR3 is TGTGCCAGCAGCTTAGGGGGTAGCGGGTACAATGAGCAGTTCTTC. Together with reference TRBV11-3 and TRBJ2-1, the CDR3 gives the full variable domain: EAGVVQSPRYKIIEKKQPVAFWCNPISGHNTLYWYLQNLGQGPELLIRYENEEAVDDSQLPKDRFSAERLKGVDSTLKIQPAELGDSAVYLCASSLGGSGYNEQFFGPGTRLTVL.

This clone qualifies as medium-sized. The J gene is TRBJ1-1, the V gene TRBV19; D may be TRBD1 (6 bases). The V gene's germline CDR1 is LNHDA and CDR2 SQIVND (reference sequence). The CDR3 is made up of 14 amino acids. V lost 7 bases, J lost 0 bases, and 12 bases lay in between. The CDR3 bases are TGTGCCAGTACCTCAGGACAGATGAACACTGAAGCTTTCTTT. Encoded protein: CASTSGQMNTEAFF.

The V and J genes are TRBV7-2 and TRBJ2-3, with D perhaps matching TRBD1 (6 bases). This CDR3 region has 13 residues. V lost 0 bases and J 14 bases, leaving 15 bases between the germline ends. Germline V CDR1 and CDR2: SGHTA, FQGNSA. The CDR3 DNA follows: TGTGCCAGCAGCTTAGCGCAGGACAGCCCCGCGTATTTT. Encoded protein: CASSLAQDSPAYF.